This T cell receptor (beta chain) was recovered during a study of cytomegalovirus exposure and HLA in healthy donors. Study outcomes and limitations: Rare TCR sequences dominated, though some public TCRs recurred in many donors.

TCRdb keeps only in-frame clones here, not all; method: immunoSEQ multiplex PCR. Of about 110,000 clones in the sample, 89% were seen once. Worth noting for this clone: Antigen unknown.

V shed 4 bases, J shed 5 bases, and the junction held 6 bases outside the gene matches. The CDR3 has 15 amino acids. The germline CDR1 and CDR2 sequences are SGHNT and YYREEE (reference sequence). This clonotype originated in a woman aged 18-29 years in good health and CMV-seronegative. The genes are TRBV5-4 and TRBJ1-1; 12 positions match TRBD1. Sequencing input: PBMCs. CDR3 amino acids: CASSPGQGASTEAFF. CDR3 in DNA: TGTGCCAGCAGCCCGGGACAGGGGGCTTCGACTGAAGCTTTCTTT.